This TCR beta chain is drawn from a study of cytomegalovirus exposure and HLA in healthy donors. Study summary: Samples from HLA-typed donors yielded 65 million to 85 million unique TCRs in an early data release. General study points: Among TCR beta chains, those listed as cytomegalovirus-associated numbered roughly 150.

Germline CDR1 is SEHNR and CDR2 is FQNEAQ (reference sequence). The germline V and J ends were trimmed by 0 bases and 5 bases, with 13 bases remaining between them. The CDR3 sequence is 15 residues long. The PCR employed 60 Vbeta primers together with 13 Jbeta primers. The method was immunoSEQ multiplex PCR; TCRdb's version includes in-frame clones alone and lacks a portion of them. The repertoire has 59,000 or so clones, less than 85% of them found once; the top ten carry roughly 7%. When sampled, the donors appeared nominally healthy, though they likely had unrecorded immune exposures. On this clone: What it recognizes is unknown.

V usage is TRBV7-9 and J usage is TRBJ1-1; D is possibly TRBD1 (5 bases). Sequencing was performed on PBMCs. The receptor was derived from a man aged 30 to 45 in good health and CMV-seropositive. The CDR3 spells CASSLARGGETEAFF. CDR3 sequence (DNA): TGTGCCAGCAGCTTAGCTAGGGGAGGGGAGACTGAAGCTTTCTTT.